Sequencing of this T cell receptor (beta chain) was carried out in a study of blood T cell repertoires in COVID-19. Some clones are missing from TCRdb's copy, which holds only in-frame ones; the method was immunoSEQ multiplex PCR. The sample contains some 150,000 clones, approximately 87% of which appear only once. The age range of participants was 18 to 89 years, with residence in about two dozen US areas. Unmatched junction bases numbered 4, after V lost 2 bases and J lost 6 bases. The CDR3 has 13 amino acids. Germline V gives CDR1 GTSNPN, CDR2 SVGIG (reference sequence). This clone showed up just a few times.

The clonotype was recovered from a woman aged 25-40 years with acute COVID-19. Sample: PBMCs or T cells enriched from blood (not recorded which). V is TRBV30 and J is TRBJ1-5; 7 bases are a match to TRBD1. The CDR3 region has the DNA TGTGCCTGGAGTACGACAGGGTCTCAGCCCCAGCATTTT. Translated: CAWSTTGSQPQHF.